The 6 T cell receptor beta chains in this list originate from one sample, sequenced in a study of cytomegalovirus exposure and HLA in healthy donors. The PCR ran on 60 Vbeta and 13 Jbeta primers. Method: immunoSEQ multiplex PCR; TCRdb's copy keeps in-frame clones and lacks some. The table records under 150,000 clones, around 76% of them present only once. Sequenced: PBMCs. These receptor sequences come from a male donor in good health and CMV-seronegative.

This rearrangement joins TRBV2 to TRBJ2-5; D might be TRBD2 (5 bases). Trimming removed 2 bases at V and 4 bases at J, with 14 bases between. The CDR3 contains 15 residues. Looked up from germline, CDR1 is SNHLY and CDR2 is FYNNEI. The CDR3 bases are TGTGCCAGCAGTGAAAGCGGCAGGAGTCGAGAGACCCAGTACTTC. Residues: CASSESGRSRETQYF.

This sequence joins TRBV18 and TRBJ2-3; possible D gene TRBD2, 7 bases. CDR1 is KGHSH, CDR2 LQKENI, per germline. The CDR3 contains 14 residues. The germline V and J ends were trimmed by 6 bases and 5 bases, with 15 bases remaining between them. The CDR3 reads CASSQGREKDTQYF. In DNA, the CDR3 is TGTGCCAGCTCTCAGGGGCGGGAGAAAGATACGCAGTATTTT.

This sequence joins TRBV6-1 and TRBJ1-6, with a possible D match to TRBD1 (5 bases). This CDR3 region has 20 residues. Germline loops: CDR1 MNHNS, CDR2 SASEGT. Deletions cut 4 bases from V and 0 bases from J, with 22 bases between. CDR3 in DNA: TGTGCCAGCAGTGTGTTCGGGGGGGGAGAGGGCGCCTCCTATAATTCACCCCTCCACTTT. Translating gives CASSVFGGGEGASYNSPLHF.

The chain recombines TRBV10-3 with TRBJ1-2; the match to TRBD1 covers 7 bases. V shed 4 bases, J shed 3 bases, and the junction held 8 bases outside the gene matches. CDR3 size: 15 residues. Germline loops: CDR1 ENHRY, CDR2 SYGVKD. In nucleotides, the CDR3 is TGTGCCATCAGTGGGGGACAGACCTTTGACTATGGCTACACCTTC. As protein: CAISGGQTFDYGYTF.

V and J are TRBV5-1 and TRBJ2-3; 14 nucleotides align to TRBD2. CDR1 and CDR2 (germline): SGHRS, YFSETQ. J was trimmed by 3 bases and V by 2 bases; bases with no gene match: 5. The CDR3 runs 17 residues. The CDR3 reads CASSLRTSGGYTDTQYF. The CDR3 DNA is TGCGCCAGCAGCTTAAGGACTAGCGGGGGGTATACAGATACGCAGTATTTT.

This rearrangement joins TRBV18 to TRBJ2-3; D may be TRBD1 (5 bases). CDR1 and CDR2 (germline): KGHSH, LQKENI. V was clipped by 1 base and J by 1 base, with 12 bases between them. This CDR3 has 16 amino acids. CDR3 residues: CASSPQVGQGTDTQYF. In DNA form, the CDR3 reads TGTGCCAGCTCACCACAAGTCGGACAAGGCACAGATACGCAGTATTTT.